Each of the 9 T cell receptor beta chains below was sequenced from the same sample in a study of cytomegalovirus exposure and HLA in healthy donors. PCR was performed using 60 Vbeta and 13 Jbeta primers. Using immunoSEQ multiplex PCR, the repertoire was profiled, and TCRdb retains in-frame clones only, with some absent. The profile shows 98,000 or so clones, 60% to 80% of them singletons. What was sequenced was PBMCs. These receptors were obtained from a man in his 60s in good health and CMV-seropositive.

The chain recombines TRBV10-3 with TRBJ2-3, with 8 bases identical to TRBD2. From germline, CDR1 is ENHRY and CDR2 SYGVKD. J was trimmed by 3 bases and V by 2 bases; bases with no gene match: 1. The CDR3 length is 14 residues. The CDR3 nucleotides are TGTGCCATCAGTGAGCGGGGGGGTACAGATACGCAGTATTTT. It codes for CAISERGGTDTQYF.

This chain connects TRBV5-1 to TRBJ2-1; TRBD1 matches at 9 bases. The CDR3 runs to 16 residues. V was pared by 0 bases and J by 4 bases, with 5 bases of the junction left unmatched. In germline, CDR1 is SGHRS, CDR2 YFSETQ. The CDR3 DNA reads TGCGCCAGCAGCTTGGGAGGACAGGGGCCTTACAATGAGCAGTTCTTC. Protein: CASSLGGQGPYNEQFF.

Here the CDR3 DNA reads TGTGCCAGTAGTATAGGCCAGGGGGCCCGTGAAGCTTTCTTT. Its translation is CASSIGQGAREAFF. The genes are TRBV19 and TRBJ1-1; 8 bases map to TRBD1. V shed 1 base and J 7 bases; nucleotides not matched to a gene: 5. CDR3 length equals 14 residues. Germline values: CDR1 LNHDA, CDR2 SQIVND (reference sequence).

V usage is TRBV5-1 and J usage is TRBJ1-2, with D possibly TRBD1 on 6 matching bases. CDR3 length: 14 amino acids. Germline CDR1 reads SGHRS; CDR2 reads YFSETQ. V was pared by 4 bases and J by 2 bases, with 12 bases between. The CDR3 is CASSGDRRNYGYTF. The CDR3 bases are TGCGCCAGCAGCGGAGACAGGAGAAACTATGGCTACACCTTC.

The rearrangement uses TRBV30 and TRBJ1-2, with D possibly being TRBD1 (6 bases). V lost 2 bases, J lost 2 bases, and 12 bases lay in between. The length of the CDR3 is 14 residues. Per the germline V gene, CDR1 is GTSNPN and CDR2 is SVGIG (reference sequence). CDR3 loop: CAWSLTGFNYGYTF. The CDR3 nucleotides are TGTGCCTGGAGTTTGACAGGATTCAACTATGGCTACACCTTC.

This clone was counted a few times. The chain has TRBV13 and TRBJ2-5; 9 bases align to TRBD2. The V gene's germline CDR1 is PRHDT and CDR2 FYEKMQ (reference sequence). The CDR3 length is 17 residues. The V and J ends lost 5 bases and 1 base, in that order; junction bases with no gene match: 11. The CDR3, as DNA: TGTGCCAGCAGCCCCCCAGCGGGGGGTCACTCCCAAGAGACCCAGTACTTC. Translation gives CASSPPAGGHSQETQYF. Filled out from reference TRBV13 and TRBJ2-5, the complete variable domain reads AAGVIQSPRHLIKEKRETATLKCYPIPRHDTVYWYQQGPGQDPQFLISFYEKMQSDKGSIPDRFSAQQFSDYHSELNMSSLELGDSALYFCASSPPAGGHSQETQYFGPGTRLLVL.

The rearrangement joins TRBV5-4 to TRBJ2-1; a possible D gene is TRBD1 (7 bases). Germline CDR1 and CDR2: SGHNT and YYREEE (reference sequence). CDR3 length equals 15 residues. Trimming pared 0 bases from V and 3 bases from J, leaving 10 bases between. For the CDR3, the DNA is TGTGCCAGCAGCTTGGGCAGGGGGGACTACAATGAGCAGTTCTTC. Translated: CASSLGRGDYNEQFF.

The gene calls are TRBV11-2 and TRBJ1-1; TRBD1 matches at 12 bases. V lost 4 bases, J lost 7 bases, and 7 bases stayed unmatched. The germline V gene encodes CDR1 SGHAT and CDR2 FQNNGV. The CDR3 has 15 amino acids. For the CDR3, the DNA is TGTGCCAGCAGCTACCGGGACAGGGGGCACTATGAAGCTTTCTTT. Translation gives CASSYRDRGHYEAFF.

V and J are TRBV7-2 and TRBJ2-3, with D maybe TRBD2 (5 bases). Germline CDR1 and CDR2: SGHTA and FQGNSA. This CDR3 has 15 residues. V lost 5 bases to trimming and J lost 0 bases, with 12 bases between them. The CDR3 DNA follows: TGTGCCAGCAGCCGACTACCCTCTAGCACAGATACGCAGTATTTT. Amino acid sequence: CASSRLPSSTDTQYF.